A selection of T cell receptor beta chains follows, all from one sample in a study of T-cell reconstitution after alpha-beta-depleted transplantation in children. TCRdb passed the PCR reads through MiXCR, listing each CDR3 protein once. The table has under 400,000 distinct CDR3 sequences, more than 20% seen once. Here the sequenced sample was PBMCs, mostly from graft donor cells, taken 180 days after TCRalphabeta/CD19-depleted stem cell transplant. Receptors were obtained from a male patient younger than 18 who had a stem cell transplant for acute lymphoblastic leukemia, so the T cells may come from the graft donor. CDR3s include the opening cysteine and the closing phenylalanine or tryptophan. Each record gives: V gene, CDR3 length, J gene, CDR3 protein.

v_call: TRBV5-1; cdr3_length: 18; j_call: TRBJ2-7; cdr3_aa: CASSPNLLSSGGFYEQYF
v_call: TRBV5-1; cdr3_length: 12; j_call: TRBJ2-7; cdr3_aa: CASSLGASEQYF
v_call: TRBV9; cdr3_length: 16; j_call: TRBJ2-2; cdr3_aa: CASSESLAGGPGELFF
v_call: TRBV5-1; cdr3_length: 13; j_call: TRBJ1-1; cdr3_aa: CASRQGQNTEAFF
v_call: TRBV11-2; cdr3_length: 18; j_call: TRBJ2-1; cdr3_aa: CASSPIEWRESSYNEQFF
v_call: TRBV29-1; cdr3_length: 15; j_call: TRBJ2-7; cdr3_aa: CSVEERAARPYEQYF
v_call: TRBV24-1; cdr3_length: 14; j_call: TRBJ2-7; cdr3_aa: CATSRTGGTYEQYF
v_call: TRBV12-3/TRBV12-4; cdr3_length: 12; j_call: TRBJ1-2; cdr3_aa: CASSLKNYGYTF
v_call: TRBV7-3; cdr3_length: 15; j_call: TRBJ2-1; cdr3_aa: CASSLTGLAAQEQFF
v_call: TRBV6-2/TRBV6-3; cdr3_length: 15; j_call: TRBJ2-5; cdr3_aa: CASCPGTSRQETQYF
v_call: TRBV12-3/TRBV12-4; cdr3_length: 14; j_call: TRBJ2-5; cdr3_aa: CASSLMGQGETQYF
v_call: TRBV18; cdr3_length: 16; j_call: TRBJ2-7; cdr3_aa: CASSPRITSVPYEQYF
v_call: TRBV6-1; cdr3_length: 14; j_call: TRBJ1-1; cdr3_aa: CASRSQTADTEAFF
v_call: TRBV3-1; cdr3_length: 15; j_call: TRBJ2-1; cdr3_aa: CASSQEESDYNEQFF
v_call: TRBV19; cdr3_length: 15; j_call: TRBJ2-7; cdr3_aa: CASSTSGSTSYEQYF
v_call: TRBV6-1; cdr3_length: 14; j_call: TRBJ2-7; cdr3_aa: CASMGSKGRYEQYF
v_call: TRBV9; cdr3_length: 17; j_call: TRBJ2-1; cdr3_aa: CASSSDSSAGPYNEQFF
v_call: TRBV18; cdr3_length: 13; j_call: TRBJ2-7; cdr3_aa: CASSPARIYEQYF
v_call: TRBV5-1; cdr3_length: 14; j_call: TRBJ1-1; cdr3_aa: CASSFMSANTEAFF
v_call: TRBV6-2/TRBV6-3; cdr3_length: 12; j_call: TRBJ2-5; cdr3_aa: CASSYQRETQYF
v_call: TRBV25-1; cdr3_length: 17; j_call: TRBJ1-3; cdr3_aa: CASSEFRDSRSGNTIYF
v_call: TRBV2; cdr3_length: 13; j_call: TRBJ2-1; cdr3_aa: CATSSGSKNEQFF
v_call: TRBV5-1; cdr3_length: 14; j_call: TRBJ2-7; cdr3_aa: CASRFTVSSYEQYF
v_call: TRBV18; cdr3_length: 14; j_call: TRBJ2-7; cdr3_aa: CASSEQGRVYEQYF
v_call: TRBV7-7; cdr3_length: 14; j_call: TRBJ2-1; cdr3_aa: CASSLAGYRNEQFF
v_call: TRBV15; cdr3_length: 17; j_call: TRBJ2-4; cdr3_aa: CATRNRDGLLAKNIQYF
v_call: TRBV20-1; cdr3_length: 15; j_call: TRBJ1-3; cdr3_aa: CSAPRLAGPGNTIYF
v_call: TRBV15; cdr3_length: 12; j_call: TRBJ2-5; cdr3_aa: CAAEQGEETQYF
v_call: TRBV5-1; cdr3_length: 15; j_call: TRBJ2-7; cdr3_aa: CASTSEAGGRREQYF
v_call: TRBV27; cdr3_length: 12; j_call: TRBJ2-1; cdr3_aa: CASSSDDQEQFF
v_call: TRBV6-5; cdr3_length: 15; j_call: TRBJ2-4; cdr3_aa: CASSYSARAKNIQYF
v_call: TRBV12-3/TRBV12-4; cdr3_length: 12; j_call: TRBJ2-5; cdr3_aa: CASSTYEETQYF
v_call: TRBV27; cdr3_length: 17; j_call: TRBJ2-4; cdr3_aa: CASSLMQGAQAKNIQYF
v_call: TRBV15; cdr3_length: 14; j_call: TRBJ1-1; cdr3_aa: CATSARTANTEAFF
v_call: TRBV11-3; cdr3_length: 15; j_call: TRBJ2-1; cdr3_aa: CASSLEETGKVEQFF
v_call: TRBV2; cdr3_length: 15; j_call: TRBJ2-3; cdr3_aa: CASSGSSLHTDTQYF
v_call: TRBV29-1; cdr3_length: 11; j_call: TRBJ2-7; cdr3_aa: CSVSSAYEQYF
v_call: TRBV3-1; cdr3_length: 11; j_call: TRBJ2-7; cdr3_aa: CASSQLYEQYF
v_call: TRBV28; cdr3_length: 12; j_call: TRBJ1-2; cdr3_aa: CASTHVSRGYTF
v_call: TRBV9; cdr3_length: 15; j_call: TRBJ2-1; cdr3_aa: CASSSSGTPTNEQFF
v_call: TRBV29-1; cdr3_length: 13; j_call: TRBJ1-3; cdr3_aa: CSVGRGSGNTIYF
v_call: TRBV11-2; cdr3_length: 15; j_call: TRBJ1-4; cdr3_aa: CASSPQTGWVEKLFF
v_call: TRBV5-1; cdr3_length: 15; j_call: TRBJ2-7; cdr3_aa: CASSLKGADTHEQYF
v_call: TRBV27; cdr3_length: 15; j_call: TRBJ1-2; cdr3_aa: CASSSVGGVMGGYTF
v_call: TRBV29-1; cdr3_length: 10; j_call: TRBJ2-2; cdr3_aa: CSVRFGELFF
v_call: TRBV7-9; cdr3_length: 14; j_call: TRBJ2-7; cdr3_aa: CASSSRGHSYEQYF
v_call: TRBV29-1; cdr3_length: 12; j_call: TRBJ2-3; cdr3_aa: CSVPVSTDTQYF
v_call: TRBV9; cdr3_length: 14; j_call: TRBJ2-1; cdr3_aa: CASSVSRADNEQFF